Listed below are T cell receptor beta chains from one sample, sequenced in a study of identical twins. A single record per CDR3 protein comes from TCRdb applying MiXCR to the 5' RACE reads. The repertoire consists of 1.5 million to 2 million distinct CDR3 sequences, with less than 40% occurring once and the leading ten covering under 0.35%. Sequenced material: cord blood. These receptors originate from a newborn girl in good health. Both conserved end residues are part of each CDR3. A D gene is named only where the DNA matches it firmly. Rows may omit the clone size; those that give it use once, few, many or a size class.

>-|TRBJ2-7|TRBV4-1|few
CASSQAGRTYEQYF
TGCGCCAGCAGCCAAGCGGGAAGAACCTACGAGCAGTACTTC
>-|TRBJ1-2|TRBV29-1|few
CSVELANYGYTF
TGCAGCGTTGAACTAGCTAACTATGGCTACACCTTC
>-|TRBJ2-1|TRBV3-1|many
CASSQVVGDNEQFF
TGTGCCAGCAGCCAAGTGGTCGGCGACAATGAGCAGTTCTTC
>-|TRBJ1-4|TRBV12-3/TRBV12-4|few
CASRTGHATTNEKLFF
TGTGCCAGCAGAACGGGACACGCGACAACTAATGAAAAACTGTTTTTT
>-|TRBJ2-7|TRBV5-1|few
CASSAGWGAAYNEQYF
TGCGCCAGCAGCGCTGGGTGGGGGGCAGCCTACAATGAGCAGTACTTC
>-|TRBJ2-3|TRBV4-1|once
CASSQTALGTDTQYF
TGCGCCAGCAGCCAGACTGCTCTTGGCACAGATACGCAGTATTTT
>-|TRBJ2-7|TRBV9|-
CASSVRPSGGLYF
TGTGCCAGCAGCGTACGTCCGTCAGGGGGGCTGTACTTC
>-|TRBJ2-7|TRBV14|many
CASSQDAPTYEQYF
TGTGCCAGCAGCCAAGATGCCCCTACCTACGAGCAGTACTTC
>-|TRBJ2-3|TRBV4-1|few
CASSQDPTRANTDTQYF
TGCGCCAGCAGCCAAGATCCAACCCGCGCCAACACAGATACGCAGTATTTT
>TRBD1|TRBJ1-2|TRBV12-3/TRBV12-4|many
CASQIQGAHGYTF
TGTGCCAGCCAAATACAGGGGGCACATGGCTACACCTTC
>-|TRBJ2-3|TRBV11-3|-
CASSLGTAGEAQYF
TGTGCCAGCAGCTTAGGGACGGCGGGCGAAGCGCAGTATTTT
>-|TRBJ2-3|TRBV20-1|-
CSARDPPDTPYF
TGCAGTGCTAGAGATCCCCCAGATACGCCGTATTTT
>-|TRBJ2-3|TRBV20-1|-
CSAQAWGRAADTQYF
TGCAGTGCTCAAGCCTGGGGCAGGGCGGCAGATACGCAGTATTTT
>-|TRBJ2-7|TRBV5-1|-
CASSLDRASEQYF
TGCGCCAGCAGCTTGGACAGGGCGAGCGAGCAGTACTTC
>-|TRBJ2-7|TRBV6-1|-
CASSQRQSGIDYEQYF
TGTGCCAGCAGTCAGAGACAAAGCGGTATAGACTACGAGCAGTACTTC
>-|TRBJ1-4|TRBV15|-
CATSRDGRTVEKLFF
TGTGCCACCAGCAGAGATGGCCGGACGGTTGAAAAACTGTTTTTT
>TRBD1|TRBJ1-5|TRBV19|few
CASSPEPGQGHQPQHF
TGTGCCAGTAGCCCTGAGCCGGGACAGGGACATCAGCCCCAGCATTTT
>TRBD1|TRBJ1-5|TRBV28|-
CASNRIPGQGSYNQPQHF
TGTGCCAGCAATCGCATCCCCGGACAGGGAAGTTACAATCAGCCCCAGCATTTT
>TRBD1|TRBJ1-6|TRBV4-2|-
CASSYRIRTGNSPPHF
TGTGCCAGCAGCTACCGTATCAGGACAGGGAATTCACCCCCCCACTTT
>-|TRBJ1-1|TRBV6-6|-
CASSVIQGGGTEAFF
TGTGCCAGCAGCGTAATACAGGGCGGCGGCACTGAAGCTTTCTTT
>TRBD1|TRBJ2-1|TRBV3-1|few
CASTTSGGGDYNEQFF
TGTGCCAGCACCACCTCAGGGGGTGGGGACTACAATGAGCAGTTCTTC
>-|TRBJ2-3|TRBV12-3/TRBV12-4|-
CASSLTGCLTDTQYF
TGTGCCAGCAGTTTAACCGGATGCCTCACAGATACGCAGTATTTT
>-|TRBJ1-2|TRBV18|-
CASSPIDSGYTF
TGTGCCAGCTCACCTATAGACTCTGGGTACACCTTC
>-|TRBJ2-5|TRBV4-3|-
CASSHRFQETQYF
TGCGCCAGCAGCCACCGTTTCCAAGAGACCCAGTACTTC
>-|TRBJ1-5|TRBV28|-
CASSRPPTGNQPQHF
TGTGCCAGCAGCCGGCCCCCGACCGGTAATCAGCCCCAGCATTTT
>-|TRBJ2-7|TRBV5-1|-
CASSADSGLYEQYF
TGCGCCAGCAGCGCGGACTCAGGACTCTACGAGCAGTACTTC
>-|TRBJ2-5|TRBV28|few
CASSRFQQYQETQYF
TGTGCCAGCAGCCGTTTCCAACAGTACCAAGAGACCCAGTACTTC
>TRBD1|TRBJ2-7|TRBV6-1|-
CASSQQGAPTYNEQYF
TGTGCCAGCTCTCAACAGGGGGCCCCTACCTACAATGAGCAGTACTTC
>-|TRBJ1-1|TRBV29-1|few
CSVDRAFDTEAFF
TGCAGCGTTGACAGGGCCTTCGACACTGAAGCTTTCTTT
>-|TRBJ1-1|TRBV10-1|few
CASSESGLRNTEAFF
TGCGCCAGCAGTGAGTCGGGACTTAGGAACACTGAAGCTTTCTTT
>TRBD2|TRBJ2-3|TRBV12-3/TRBV12-4|few
CASSLYGLAGRSDTQYF
TGTGCCAGCAGTTTGTATGGGCTAGCGGGACGGTCAGATACGCAGTATTTT
>-|TRBJ2-4|TRBV25-1|-
CASSVYGTKNIQYF
TGTGCCAGCAGTGTATACGGGACTAAAAACATTCAGTACTTC
>TRBD1|TRBJ1-2|TRBV29-1|few
CSVDKPGQGLGGYTF
TGCAGCGTTGATAAACCGGGACAGGGGTTGGGTGGCTACACCTTC